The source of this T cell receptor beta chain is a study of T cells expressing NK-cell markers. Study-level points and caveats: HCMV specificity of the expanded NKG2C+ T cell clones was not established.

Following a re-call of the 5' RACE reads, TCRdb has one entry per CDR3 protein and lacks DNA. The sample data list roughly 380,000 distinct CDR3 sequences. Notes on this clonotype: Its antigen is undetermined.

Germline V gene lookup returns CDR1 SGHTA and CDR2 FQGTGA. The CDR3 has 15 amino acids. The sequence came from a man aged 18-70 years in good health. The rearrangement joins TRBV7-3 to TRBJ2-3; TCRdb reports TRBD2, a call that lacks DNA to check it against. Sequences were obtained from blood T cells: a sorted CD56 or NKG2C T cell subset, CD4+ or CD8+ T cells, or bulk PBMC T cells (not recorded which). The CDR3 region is CASSSLAGSGGTQYF.